This entry lists 22 T cell receptor beta chains sequenced from one sample in a study of OX40 agonist ivuxolimab in advanced cancers. The repertoire was sequenced with immunoSEQ multiplex PCR; TCRdb's copy has only in-frame clones and lacks some. The data contain 45,000 to 65,000 clones, 60% to 80% of them seen just once; the ten biggest clones take up approximately 2.3%. Here the sequenced sample was CD4+ or CD8+ T cells sorted from blood, taken in a trial of the OX40 agonist ivuxolimab. These receptors came from an adult with an advanced solid tumor such as melanoma, head and neck, liver or kidney cancer.

The rearrangement joins TRBV6-5 to TRBJ1-3; D gene uncertain. Germline lookup yields CDR1 MNHEY and CDR2 SVGAGI. The V end lost 2 bases, the J end lost 2 bases, and 10 bases lay between the germline ends. CDR3 length: 15 amino acids. In nucleotides, the CDR3 is TGTGCCAGCAGTTACGACCGGGCGGCTGGAAACACCATATATTTT. This gives the protein CASSYDRAAGNTIYF.

In its sample, this clone was seen a few times. The chain is built from TRBV5-1 and TRBJ1-2, with TRBD1 identical over 9 bases. V was clipped by 3 bases and J by 3 bases; unmatched bases: 12. This CDR3 region has 17 residues. Germline lookup yields CDR1 SGHRS and CDR2 YFSETQ. The CDR3 loop reads CASSSTLGGQGDYGYTF. The CDR3 DNA sequence: TGCGCCAGCAGCTCCACTCTCGGGGGACAGGGAGACTATGGCTACACCTTC.

The chain has TRBV19 and TRBJ2-2, with D possibly being TRBD1 or TRBD2 (6 bases each). Germline V gene lookup returns CDR1 LNHDA and CDR2 SQIVND (reference sequence). Trimming removed 8 bases from V and 5 bases from J, with 9 bases in between. The CDR3 is made up of 12 amino acids. CDR3 in DNA: TGTGCCAGTGGGGGGCGAACCGGGGAGCTGTTTTTT. It yields the protein CASGGRTGELFF.

The CDR3 nucleotides read TGCAGCGTTGATAAACGGGACAGGGCAGACTATGGCTACACCTTC. Its protein is CSVDKRDRADYGYTF. The genes are TRBV29-1 and TRBJ1-2, with 9 bases identical to TRBD1. Germline CDR1 and CDR2: SQVTM and ANQGSEA. The CDR3 runs 15 residues. Trimming took 3 bases from V and 3 from J; bases not matched to a gene: 8. Full variable domain (rest looked up from reference TRBV29-1 and TRBJ1-2): SAVISQKPSRDICQRGTSLTIQCQVDSQVTMMFWYRQQPGQSLTLIATANQGSEATYESGFVIDKFPISRPNLTFSTLTVSNMSPEDSSIYLCSVDKRDRADYGYTFGSGTRLTVV.

This rearrangement joins TRBV7-2 to TRBJ1-2, with D hard to call. V was trimmed by 5 bases and J by 4 bases, leaving 17 bases between them. Germline V gives CDR1 SGHTA, CDR2 FQGNSA. The CDR3 extends over 15 amino acids. CDR3 DNA: TGTGCCAGCAGCCCAGATCTCATGGGCCTCTATGGCTACACCTTC. It specifies CASSPDLMGLYGYTF. Based on the CDR3 plus reference TRBV7-2 and TRBJ1-2, the full variable domain is GAGVSQSPSNKVTEKGKDVELRCDPISGHTALYWYRQSLGQGLEFLIYFQGNSAPDKSGLPSDRFSAERTGGSVSTLTIQRTQQEDSAVYLCASSPDLMGLYGYTFGSGTRLTVV.

This clone was counted between two and nine times. The chain is built from TRBV4-3 and TRBJ1-1; the match to TRBD1 covers 11 bases. The CDR3 is 13 residues long. The germline V gene encodes CDR1 LGHNA and CDR2 YSLEER. V was clipped by 1 base and J by 11 bases; unmatched bases: 3. The CDR3 here is CASSQGGDRGAFF. The DNA of the CDR3 is TGCGCCAGCAGCCAAGGAGGGGACAGGGGGGCTTTCTTT.

This chain connects TRBV7-9 to TRBJ2-1; D possibly corresponds to TRBD1 (6 bases). Trimming left V 5 bases short and J 5 bases short, with 13 bases between. There are 14 residues in the CDR3. In germline, CDR1 is SEHNR, CDR2 FQNEAQ (reference sequence). The CDR3 DNA follows: TGTGCCAGCAGCGCCCCGCCAGGGGACAATGAGCAGTTCTTC. It specifies CASSAPPGDNEQFF.

The genes are TRBV19 and TRBJ1-1; D is uncertain. CDR1 LNHDA and CDR2 SQIVND come from the germline V gene (reference sequence). V was clipped by 1 base and J by 0 bases, with 9 bases between them. The CDR3 loop spans 15 amino acids. CDR3 sequence reads: CASSIGNRLNTEAFF. The DNA of the CDR3 is TGTGCCAGTAGTATAGGGAATCGACTGAACACTGAAGCTTTCTTT.

V and J are TRBV9 and TRBJ2-5, with D uncertain. Germline V gene lookup returns CDR1 SGDLS and CDR2 YYNGEE. The V end was cut by 0 bases, the J end by 6 bases, with 3 bases between. This CDR3 has 11 amino acids. CDR3 DNA sequence: TGTGCCAGCAGCGTAGGGAAGACCCAGTACTTC. It encodes CASSVGKTQYF.

The genes are TRBV21-1 and TRBJ2-7. TRBV21-1 is classified as a pseudogene. CDR3 length: 13 residues. The CDR3 sequence: CARPSLGNYEQYF. The CDR3 nucleotides read TGTGCCAGACCGTCCCTAGGGAACTACGAGCAGTACTTC.

The V and J genes are TRBV29-1 and TRBJ2-1; D might be TRBD2 (6 bases). Germline V gene lookup returns CDR1 SQVTM and CDR2 ANQGSEA. Trimming took 4 bases from V and 5 from J, leaving 15 bases between them. The CDR3 has 14 residues. CDR3 sequence: CSVAAGRGNNEQFF. CDR3 nucleotide sequence: TGCAGCGTTGCGGCGGGGAGAGGGAACAATGAGCAGTTCTTC.

The rearrangement uses TRBV9 and TRBJ2-1; no firm D call. The V end was cut by 0 bases, the J end by 1 base, with 11 bases between. Germline values: CDR1 SGDLS, CDR2 YYNGEE. The CDR3 length is 16 residues. CDR3 bases: TGTGCCAGCAGCGTAGAAATTAGCTGGTCCTACAATGAGCAGTTCTTC. This codes for CASSVEISWSYNEQFF. The full variable domain, completed using reference TRBV9 and TRBJ2-1, is DSGVTQTPKHLITATGQRVTLRCSPRSGDLSVYWYQQSLDQGLQFLIQYYNGEERAKGNILERFSAQQFPDLHSELNLSSLELGDSALYFCASSVEISWSYNEQFFGPGTRLTVL.

The CDR3 is CSVVQGNEKLFF. As DNA, the CDR3 is TGCAGCGTTGTCCAGGGGAATGAAAAACTGTTTTTT. The chain joins TRBV29-1 to TRBJ1-4; D is perhaps TRBD1 (6 bases). The CDR3 contains 12 residues. The germline V and J ends were trimmed by 4 bases and 5 bases, with 8 bases remaining between them. Germline assignment: CDR1 SQVTM and CDR2 ANQGSEA.

This chain connects TRBV7-8 to TRBJ1-2; no definite D call. The CDR3 sequence is 15 residues long. The germline gives CDR1 SGHVS, CDR2 FQNEAQ. V was pared by 5 bases and J by 0 bases, with 13 bases between. The CDR3 nucleotides are TGTGCCAGCAGCATATCCAGCGAAACTAACTATGGCTACACCTTC. Its protein is CASSISSETNYGYTF.

The V gene is TRBV9, the J gene TRBJ2-1; the match to TRBD2 covers 10 bases. Per germline, CDR1 SGDLS and CDR2 YYNGEE. The V and J ends lost 1 base and 3 bases, in that order; junction bases with no gene match: 10. The CDR3 is made up of 18 amino acids. CDR3 DNA sequence: TGTGCCAGCAGCGTACCTAGCGGGAGCTCCCTTAGCTACAATGAGCAGTTCTTC. Translated, it gives CASSVPSGSSLSYNEQFF.

A few counts support this clone. The chain carries TRBV18 and TRBJ2-3; no definite D call. The germline CDR1 and CDR2 sequences are KGHSH and LQKENI. The V gene lost 1 base and the J gene lost 3 bases, with 14 bases spanning the gap. CDR3 length: 16 residues. The CDR3 sequence: CASSPLVGTGTDTQYF. CDR3 DNA sequence: TGTGCCAGCTCACCACTGGTGGGAACCGGGACAGATACGCAGTATTTT.

This clone was observed a single time. This chain uses TRBV10-2 with TRBJ1-1; 8 bases align to TRBD1. Trimming at V came to 7 bases and at J to 5 bases, leaving 9 bases not matched to a gene. Germline V CDR1 and CDR2: WSHSY, SAAADI. The CDR3 sequence is 14 residues long. The CDR3 DNA sequence: TGCGCCAGCAATTCGGGACAGGTTTTAACTGAAGCTTTCTTT. Protein sequence: CASNSGQVLTEAFF.

The V and J genes are TRBV5-1 and TRBJ2-7; tentatively, D is TRBD1 (6 bases). From germline, CDR1 is SGHRS and CDR2 YFSETQ. The CDR3 extends over 14 amino acids. Trimming shortened V by 0 bases and J by 5 bases, and 12 bases separated the two germline ends. The CDR3 is CASSLEVRGHEQYF. CDR3 sequence (DNA): TGCGCCAGCAGCTTGGAAGTCAGGGGCCACGAGCAGTACTTC.

The V call is TRBV30, the J call TRBJ2-7; no firm D call. Germline-derived CDR1 and CDR2 are GTSNPN and SVGIG (reference sequence). Trimming removed 2 bases from V and 3 bases from J, with 5 bases in between. The CDR3 is 11 residues long. The CDR3 sequence is CAWSNSYEQYF. CDR3 bases: TGTGCCTGGAGTAACAGCTACGAGCAGTACTTC. Full variable domain (remainder filled in from reference TRBV30 and TRBJ2-7): SQTIHQWPATLVQPVGSPLSLECTVEGTSNPNLYWYRQAAGRGLQLLFYSVGIGQISSEVPQNLSASRPQDRQFILSSKKLLLSDSGFYLCAWSNSYEQYFGPGTRLTVT.

This chain joins TRBV9 and TRBJ1-3, with TRBD1 matching over 8 bases. The CDR3 is 16 residues long. Germline CDR1 SGDLS, CDR2 YYNGEE. V lost 0 bases and J lost 1; bases outside the gene matches: 3. CDR3 amino acids: CASSVGQGISGNTIYF. Written as DNA, the CDR3 is TGTGCCAGCAGCGTAGGACAGGGGATTTCTGGAAACACCATATATTTT.

V and J are TRBV10-1 and TRBJ1-2, with a weak D call TRBD1 (5 bases). The V gene's germline CDR1 is WNHNN and CDR2 SYGVQD (reference sequence). CDR3 length equals 12 residues. Trimming left V 10 bases short and J 7 bases short, with 16 bases between. The CDR3 is CATRGEKGGYTF. The CDR3 nucleotides read TGCGCCACCCGAGGGGAGAAGGGTGGCTACACCTTC.

This chain joins TRBV27 and TRBJ1-5; unclear D gene. Germline values: CDR1 MNHEY, CDR2 SMNVEV (reference sequence). The length of the CDR3 is 12 residues. V was pared by 7 bases and J by 7 bases, with 11 bases between. The CDR3 loop reads CASTPLRQPQHF. The CDR3 DNA reads as TGTGCCAGCACTCCTTTGAGGCAGCCCCAGCATTTT.